The following is a T cell receptor beta chain sequence with its context. Antigen unknown. The sample originates from a study of radiation and T cells in renal cell carcinoma. The wider study: Nephrectomy followed 15 Gy stereotactic body radiation by 4 weeks.

Notes on the study in general: No pretreatment tumor biopsies were available for baseline clonotypes.

TCRdb's copy holds only in-frame clones and misses some; the assay was immunoSEQ multiplex PCR. This table has over 120,000 clones, 70% to 90% appearing once. Indicated time point: baseline pretreatment blood. Treatment meaning: 15 Gy SBRT to primary tumor, nephrectomy 4 weeks later. Clear cell pathology was present in this patient's renal cell carcinoma. Per the germline V gene, CDR1 is MNHEY and CDR2 is SMNVEV (reference sequence). Trimming stripped 10 bases from V and 0 bases from J, with 16 bases between. CDR3 length: 15 amino acids. Sequences were derived from blood, sampled from a patient whose treatment included radiotherapy and nephrectomy. This chain joins TRBV27 and TRBJ2-1, with D perhaps being TRBD1 or TRBD2 (5 bases each). The source of this sequence is a woman between 50 and 59 years old with renal cell carcinoma. DNA for the CDR3: TGTGCCATCGGGTCCGGGGCGAGCTCCTACAATGAGCAGTTCTTC. The encoded protein is CAIGSGASSYNEQFF.